Listed below are T cell receptor beta chains from one sample, sequenced in a study of T cells in localized non-small cell lung cancer. Generated by immunoSEQ multiplex PCR, the TCRdb table keeps only in-frame clones and is missing some. The data hold about 1,000 clones, with 25% to 35% observed a single time. This specimen was lung tumor tissue, taken before any cancer treatment. Source of these receptors: a woman aged 35 to 75 with stage I squamous cell lung carcinoma. Both conserved end residues are part of each CDR3. The D gene is left open where the match is weak. Size tells how often a clone was seen (once, few, many) or the class of an expanded clone, and some rows leave it out.

d_call j_call clone_size v_call cdr3_aa cdr3_nt
TRBD1 TRBJ1-2 few TRBV6-8 CASSGQGGSWGYTF TGTGCCAGCAGTGGACAGGGCGGGAGTTGGGGCTACACCTTC
TRBD1 TRBJ1-2 NA TRBV18 CASSPPKSTGHGYTF TGTGCCAGCTCACCACCGAAGTCGACAGGGCATGGCTACACCTTC
TRBD1 TRBJ1-2 NA TRBV18 CTSSTQEGALGYTF TGTACCAGCTCAACACAGGAGGGGGCGTTAGGCTACACCTTC
NA TRBJ1-3 NA TRBV15 CATSKGRTASGNTIYF TGTGCCACCAGCAAGGGGCGGACAGCCTCTGGAAACACCATATATTTT
NA TRBJ2-3 NA TRBV1 CTSSPSGGPTDTQYF TGCACCAGCAGCCCTAGCGGGGGGCCCACAGATACGCAGTATTTT
NA TRBJ2-6 NA TRBV4-1 CASSQGWGGAGANVLTF TGCGCCAGCAGCCAAGGTTGGGGTGGGGCTGGGGCCAACGTCCTGACTTTC
NA TRBJ1-5 NA TRBV1 CASSQSGRPNQPQHF TGCGCCAGCAGCCAGTCCGGACGTCCCAATCAGCCCCAGCATTTT
NA TRBJ2-7 few TRBV10-3 CAISEWGPYEQYF TGTGCCATCAGTGAGTGGGGCCCCTACGAGCAGTACTTC
TRBD1 TRBJ1-2 NA TRBV9 CASGQGAGGYTF TGTGCCAGCGGTCAGGGGGCTGGTGGCTACACCTTC
NA TRBJ1-1 NA TRBV11-3 CASSFLLTGSNTEAFF TGTGCCAGCAGCTTCTTACTTACAGGGTCGAACACTGAAGCTTTCTTT
TRBD1 TRBJ2-7 NA TRBV18 CASSPGQGANLGEQYF TGTGCCAGCTCGCCGGGACAGGGGGCGAATTTAGGCGAGCAGTACTTC
NA TRBJ2-2 NA TRBV7-7 CASSPFRDPIIYTGELFF TGTGCCAGCAGCCCTTTCCGGGACCCAATAATTTACACCGGGGAGCTGTTTTTT
NA TRBJ1-4 hyperexpanded TRBV6-8 CASSRDSATNEKLFF TGTGCCAGCAGTCGAGACAGTGCAACTAATGAAAAACTGTTTTTT
NA TRBJ2-4 NA TRBV19 CASSIRDPIAKNIQYF TGTGCCAGTAGTATCAGAGACCCGATAGCCAAAAACATTCAGTACTTC
TRBD2 TRBJ2-5 few TRBV9 CASTSGTSSETQYF TGTGCCAGCACTTCCGGGACTAGCAGTGAGACCCAGTACTTC
NA TRBJ2-5 NA TRBV11-3 CASSRPVDKETQYF TGTGCCAGCAGCCGTCCCGTTGACAAAGAGACCCAGTACTTC
NA TRBJ2-5 NA TRBV6-7 CASSARETQYF TGTGCCAGCAGTGCTCGGGAGACCCAGTACTTC
NA TRBJ2-1 few TRBV30 CAWNEASYNEQFF TGTGCCTGGAATGAGGCTTCCTACAATGAGCAGTTCTTC
NA TRBJ1-4 few TRBV6-8 CASTPRPATNEKLFF TGTGCCAGCACACCCCGACCTGCAACTAATGAAAAACTGTTTTTT
NA TRBJ2-1 large TRBV11-3 CASSSGLDSYNEQFF TGTGCCAGCAGCTCGGGACTTGACTCCTACAATGAGCAGTTCTTC
NA TRBJ1-2 large TRBV6-8 CASSSRRRGNGYTF TGTGCCAGCAGTTCGCGGAGGAGAGGGAATGGCTACACCTTC
NA TRBJ2-7 medium-sized TRBV7-1 CASSLTVDHEQYF TGTGCCAGCAGCTTAACGGTTGACCACGAGCAGTACTTC
NA TRBJ2-7 NA TRBV9 CASSTQTGSYEQYF TGTGCCAGCAGCACTCAAACAGGGAGCTACGAGCAGTACTTC
TRBD2 TRBJ2-5 few TRBV11-3 CASSLGLAGVQETQYF TGTGCCAGCAGCTTAGGACTAGCGGGGGTACAAGAGACCCAGTACTTC
TRBD2 TRBJ2-7 NA TRBV9 CASSVEGTSAYEQYF TGTGCCAGCAGCGTAGAGGGGACTAGCGCCTACGAGCAGTACTTC
TRBD1 TRBJ1-2 NA TRBV9 CASKPGQGYYGYTF TGTGCCAGCAAACCGGGACAGGGTTACTATGGCTACACCTTC
TRBD1 TRBJ1-2 NA TRBV11-3 CASSLTGVHYGYTF TGTGCCAGCAGCTTAACAGGGGTTCACTATGGCTACACCTTC
TRBD1 TRBJ1-2 once TRBV19 CASGATQGAYGYTF TGTGCCAGCGGGGCCACACAGGGGGCCTATGGCTACACCTTC
TRBD1 TRBJ2-1 NA TRBV19 CASTQGQGGRNEQFF TGTGCCAGTACCCAGGGACAGGGTGGTCGAAATGAGCAGTTCTTC
TRBD1 TRBJ2-3 NA TRBV14 CASSQGLGTGGLSTQYF TGTGCCAGCAGCCAAGGTTTAGGGACAGGGGGCCTGTCAACGCAGTATTTT
NA TRBJ2-1 NA TRBV14 CASSQERGEQFF TGTGCCAGCAGCCAAGAGAGGGGTGAGCAGTTCTTC
NA TRBJ2-1 NA TRBV11-3 CASSLSGQSYSYNEQFF TGTGCCAGCAGCTTATCAGGCCAAAGTTACTCCTACAATGAGCAGTTCTTC
TRBD1 TRBJ2-7 few TRBV12-5 CASGFPTGPSPHEQYF TGTGCTAGTGGTTTCCCGACAGGGCCCAGCCCTCACGAGCAGTACTTC
TRBD1 TRBJ1-1 NA TRBV19 CASSAGQGKGEAFF TGTGCCAGTAGTGCGGGACAGGGGAAGGGTGAAGCTTTCTTT
NA TRBJ1-4 few TRBV6-7 CASEKTAPSIKLFF TGTGCCAGCGAAAAGACAGCGCCATCCATAAAACTGTTTTTT
NA TRBJ2-2 NA TRBV14 CASSQVVERTSSKRELFF TGTGCCAGCAGCCAAGTAGTGGAGCGGACATCGTCTAAGCGGGAGCTGTTTTTT
NA TRBJ1-2 few TRBV30 CAWSVYQGEGYTF TGTGCCTGGAGTGTATACCAGGGAGAGGGCTACACCTTC
TRBD2 TRBJ2-5 few TRBV9 CASSVKAGGFQETQYF TGTGCCAGCAGCGTAAAAGCGGGGGGATTTCAAGAGACCCAGTACTTC
NA TRBJ1-1 few TRBV6-8 CAIRARAGQAFF TGTGCCATCAGGGCGAGAGCAGGGCAAGCTTTCTTT
NA TRBJ1-2 NA TRBV4-1 CASSQDTGSYGYTF TGCGCCAGCAGCCAAGACACGGGGTCCTATGGCTACACCTTC
TRBD1 TRBJ1-1 few TRBV6-8 CASSYSFETGEVEAFF TGTGCCAGCAGTTACTCGTTCGAGACAGGGGAGGTGGAGGCTTTCTTT
NA TRBJ2-1 NA TRBV1 CASSHIRVHAYNEQFF TGCGCCAGCAGCCATATAAGGGTCCATGCCTACAATGAGCAGTTCTTC
NA TRBJ1-3 NA TRBV5-1 CASSPDSGTGNTIYF TGCGCTAGCAGCCCGGACAGCGGCACTGGAAACACCATATATTTT
NA TRBJ1-1 once TRBV30 CAWSVVKGLNTEAFF TGTGCCTGGAGTGTAGTAAAGGGATTGAACACTGAAGCTTTCTTT
NA TRBJ2-1 NA TRBV12-5 CASSRAMGSELF TGTGCTAGCAGCAGGGCGATGGGGTCCGAGCTCTTC
TRBD1 TRBJ1-2 NA TRBV11-3 CASSLSGTGNYGYTF TGTGCCAGCAGCTTGTCCGGGACAGGGAACTATGGCTACACCTTC
NA TRBJ1-2 NA TRBV19 CASQGHFYGYTF TGTGCCAGCCAGGGTCATTTCTATGGCTACACCTTC
TRBD1 TRBJ1-3 NA TRBV6-8 CASSYSGTAFDTIYF TGTGCCAGCAGTTACTCGGGGACAGCGTTTGACACCATATATTTT
NA TRBJ1-6 few TRBV11-3 CASSLVDPLGGGSYSPLHF TGTGCCAGCAGCTTAGTTGACCCCCTCGGTGGGGGGAGTTATTCACCCCTCCACTTT
NA TRBJ1-1 medium-sized TRBV6-8 CASNSGDWGGNTEAFF TGTGCCAGCAACTCCGGGGATTGGGGTGGCAACACTGAAGCTTTCTTT
TRBD2 TRBJ2-4 few TRBV11-3 CASSPVSSGGGNIQYF TGTGCCAGCAGCCCCGTCAGTAGCGGGGGGGGAAACATTCAGTACTTC
NA TRBJ2-1 NA TRBV6-8 CASSTLTEAINEQFF TGTGCCAGCAGTACTCTAACCGAGGCGATCAATGAGCAGTTCTTC
NA TRBJ2-5 large TRBV11-3 CASSLAGGGQETQYF TGTGCCAGCAGCTTGGCGGGTGGGGGCCAAGAGACCCAGTACTTC